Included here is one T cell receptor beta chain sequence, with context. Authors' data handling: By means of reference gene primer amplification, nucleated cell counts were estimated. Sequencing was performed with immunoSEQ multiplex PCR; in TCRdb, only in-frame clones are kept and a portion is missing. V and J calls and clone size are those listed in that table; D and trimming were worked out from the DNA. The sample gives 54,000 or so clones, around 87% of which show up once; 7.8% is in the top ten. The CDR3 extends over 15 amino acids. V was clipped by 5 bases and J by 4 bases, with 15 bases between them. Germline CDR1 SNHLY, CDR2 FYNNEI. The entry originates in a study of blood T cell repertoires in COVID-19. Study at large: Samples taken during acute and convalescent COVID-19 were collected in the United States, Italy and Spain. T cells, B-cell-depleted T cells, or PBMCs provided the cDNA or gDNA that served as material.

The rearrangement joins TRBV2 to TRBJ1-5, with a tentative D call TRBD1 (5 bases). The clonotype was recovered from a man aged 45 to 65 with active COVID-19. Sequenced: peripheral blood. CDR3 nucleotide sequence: TGTGCCAGCAGTCCGCGGACAAGGCCGAATCAGCCCCAGCATTTT. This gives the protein CASSPRTRPNQPQHF.